The 27 T cell receptor beta chains listed next were all sequenced from one sample in a study of blood T cell repertoires in COVID-19. The table came from immunoSEQ multiplex PCR; TCRdb's copy has only in-frame clones and leaves some out. The data show over 400,000 clones, 70% to 90% seen once. Sequenced input: peripheral blood. These receptor sequences come from a human donor in a cohort sampled during active COVID-19.

This chain joins TRBV21-1 and TRBJ2-1; the D call TRBD1 from the table was never checked on the DNA. TRBV21-1 is a documented pseudogene. There are 17 residues in the CDR3. CDR3 nucleotides: TGTGCCAGCAGCAAATCAAGGGGGTTGAGCTCCTACAATGAGCAGTTCTTC. This gives the protein CASSKSRGLSSYNEQFF.

The chain is built from TRBV6-5 and TRBJ2-3; D is undetermined. Germline V gene data show CDR1 as MNHEY and CDR2 as SVGAGI. V was cut by 7 bases and J by 5 bases, with 13 bases left in between. The CDR3 is 13 residues long. CDR3 protein: CASNKYPEDTQYF. DNA of the CDR3: TGTGCCAGCAATAAGTATCCAGAAGATACGCAGTATTTT.

V gene TRBV4-1 combines with J gene TRBJ2-3, with 9 bases matching TRBD1. The J segment lost 7 bases and the V segment lost 0 bases, leaving 11 bases of the junction unmatched. The CDR3 totals 17 residues. Germline CDR1 MGHRA, CDR2 YSYEKL. The CDR3 nucleotides are TGCGCCAGCAGCCAAGATGGGTTGGGACAGGGTTTGAATACGCAGTATTTT. Translated, it gives CASSQDGLGQGLNTQYF.

The chain couples TRBV9 to TRBJ2-3; unclear D gene. The CDR3 has 14 residues. Germline lookup yields CDR1 SGDLS and CDR2 YYNGEE. V was pared by 1 base and J by 4 bases, with 10 bases between. The CDR3: CASSVSRFSDTQYF. The CDR3 nucleotides read TGTGCCAGCAGCGTATCACGGTTTTCAGATACGCAGTATTTT.

The chain recombines TRBV9 with TRBJ1-6; D is possibly TRBD1 (6 bases). This CDR3 contains 14 residues. V was trimmed by 4 bases and J by 7 bases, leaving 12 bases between them. CDR1 SGDLS and CDR2 YYNGEE come from the germline V gene. The CDR3 loop reads CASSLTGQNSPLHF. CDR3 DNA sequence: TGTGCCAGCAGCCTAACGGGACAAAATTCACCCCTCCACTTT. Combining the CDR3 with reference TRBV9 and TRBJ1-6 gives the whole variable domain DSGVTQTPKHLITATGQRVTLRCSPRSGDLSVYWYQQSLDQGLQFLIQYYNGEERAKGNILERFSAQQFPDLHSELNLSSLELGDSALYFCASSLTGQNSPLHFGNGTRLTVT.

The chain carries TRBV13 and TRBJ2-4; 8 bases match TRBD1. The CDR3 covers 16 residues. CDR1 and CDR2 (germline): PRHDT, FYEKMQ (reference sequence). V was clipped by 5 bases and J by 0 bases; unmatched bases: 6. CDR3 protein: CASSQFGTGAKNIQYF. Here the CDR3 DNA reads TGTGCCAGCAGCCAGTTCGGGACAGGAGCCAAAAACATTCAGTACTTC. Full variable domain (outside the CDR3, taken from reference TRBV13 and TRBJ2-4): AAGVIQSPRHLIKEKRETATLKCYPIPRHDTVYWYQQGPGQDPQFLISFYEKMQSDKGSIPDRFSAQQFSDYHSELNMSSLELGDSALYFCASSQFGTGAKNIQYFGAGTRLSVL.

V is TRBV28 and J is TRBJ1-6; maybe TRBD1 (5 bases). The ends were cut back, 4 bases at V and 7 bases at J, with 17 bases in the middle. This CDR3 has 16 amino acids. Germline CDR1 is MDHEN and CDR2 is SYDVKM. In DNA, the CDR3 is TGTGCCAGCAGTTCAGAACAGGCCCCACGGAATTCACCCCTCCACTTT. Residues: CASSSEQAPRNSPLHF. Together with reference TRBV28 and TRBJ1-6, the CDR3 gives the full variable domain: DVKVTQSSRYLVKRTGEKVFLECVQDMDHENMFWYRQDPGLGLRLIYFSYDVKMKEKGDIPEGYSVSREKKERFSLILESASTNQTSMYLCASSSEQAPRNSPLHFGNGTRLTVT.

Here the CDR3 DNA reads TGTGCCAGCAGCTTGGTTGGACAGGGAGAGACCCAGTACTTC. Amino acids: CASSLVGQGETQYF. The chain has TRBV5-5 and TRBJ2-5; 8 bases agree with TRBD1. This CDR3 spans 14 amino acids. Per germline, CDR1 SGHKS and CDR2 YYEKEE (reference sequence). Unmatched junction bases numbered 2, after V lost 0 bases and J lost 4 bases.

The CDR3 is CASSPLSTDTQYF. CDR3 DNA: TGTGCCAGCAGCCCACTCTCAACAGATACGCAGTATTTT. This chain uses TRBV14 with TRBJ2-3, with D hard to call. The CDR3 spans 13 residues. Between the trimmed V and J ends, which lost 4 bases and 3 bases, there was a span of 8 bases. CDR1 is SGHDN, CDR2 FVKESK, per germline.

The chain employs TRBV28 and TRBJ1-4; D not certain. Germline V lookup: CDR1 MDHEN, CDR2 SYDVKM. The CDR3 spans 11 residues. V shed 4 bases and J shed 7 bases, with 4 bases lying between them. In nucleotides, the CDR3 is TGTGCCAGCAGTTCCCTTGAAAAACTGTTTTTT. This codes for CASSSLEKLFF.

The chain recombines TRBV9 with TRBJ2-6, with 10 bases identical to TRBD2. Per germline, CDR1 SGDLS and CDR2 YYNGEE. This CDR3 contains 18 residues. J lost 0 bases, V lost 0 bases, and 3 bases had no gene match. In DNA, the CDR3 is TGTGCCAGCAGCGTAGTTGGACTAGCGGACTCTGGGGCCAACGTCCTGACTTTC. Its protein product is CASSVVGLADSGANVLTF.

The genes are TRBV7-9 and TRBJ1-2; TRBD1 agrees at 7 bases. Trimming cost V 5 bases and J 4 bases; bases outside gene matches: 10. The germline gives CDR1 SEHNR, CDR2 FQNEAQ (reference sequence). This CDR3 is built from 15 residues. CDR3 sequence reads: CASSQRDRALYGYTF. The CDR3 coding sequence is TGTGCCAGCAGCCAACGCGACAGGGCCCTCTATGGCTACACCTTC.

This clone was detected only once. V usage is TRBV20-1 and J usage is TRBJ2-3; weak D call: TRBD2 (5 bases). The V gene's germline CDR1 is DFQATT and CDR2 SNEGSKA (reference sequence). The CDR3 runs 12 residues. Trimming stripped 3 bases from V and 5 bases from J, with 9 bases between. The CDR3 loop is CSASTSRDTQYF. CDR3 bases: TGCAGTGCTAGTACTAGTCGAGATACGCAGTATTTT.

The CDR3 spells CASSFGGRGYTGELFF. The CDR3 DNA reads TGTGCCAGTAGCTTCGGAGGGCGGGGCTACACCGGGGAGCTGTTTTTT. This sequence joins TRBV19 and TRBJ2-2, with D possibly matching TRBD2 (6 bases). Germline V gene data show CDR1 as LNHDA and CDR2 as SQIVND (reference sequence). V lost 6 bases and J lost 3, with 17 bases in between. CDR3 size: 16 residues.

The J gene is TRBJ2-5, the V gene TRBV29-1, with 7 nucleotides matching TRBD1. The CDR3 contains 14 residues. The germline V gene encodes CDR1 SQVTM and CDR2 ANQGSEA. The J segment lost 1 base and the V segment lost 6 bases, leaving 8 bases of the junction unmatched. This CDR3 reads CSVGVGQLQETQYF. CDR3 DNA: TGCAGCGTAGGGGTGGGACAGCTCCAAGAGACCCAGTACTTC.

The gene calls are TRBV19 and TRBJ2-1, with 8 nucleotides matching TRBD1. CDR3 length: 14 amino acids. The V gene end was trimmed by 4 bases and the J gene end by 4 bases; junction bases not matched to a gene: 3. The germline V gene encodes CDR1 LNHDA and CDR2 SQIVND (reference sequence). CDR3: CASSKGQEYNEQFF. The CDR3 DNA follows: TGTGCCAGTAGTAAGGGACAGGAGTACAATGAGCAGTTCTTC.

The chain recombines TRBV27 with TRBJ2-7; TRBD1 matches at 7 bases. The CDR3 totals 14 residues. Germline V gives CDR1 MNHEY, CDR2 SMNVEV (reference sequence). The junction had 8 bases not matched to a gene; V was cut back by 6 bases and J by 3 bases. The CDR3 DNA reads as TGTGCCAGCAGGACAACAGGGGCGGGCTACGAGCAGTACTTC. Translation: CASRTTGAGYEQYF.

V and J are TRBV7-3 and TRBJ2-3; 9 bases agree with TRBD1. Germline CDR1 reads SGHTA; CDR2 reads FQGTGA. The length of the CDR3 is 14 residues. V shed 4 bases and J 10 bases; nucleotides not matched to a gene: 9. CDR3 in DNA: TGTGCCAGCAGCTCCGGGACAGGGATGAGAGCGCAGTATTTT. Translating it yields CASSSGTGMRAQYF.

This clone came up once. The rearrangement uses TRBV7-2 and TRBJ2-5; TRBD2 might be the D (5 bases). The CDR3 is made up of 15 amino acids. Germline values: CDR1 SGHTA, CDR2 FQGNSA. V was cut by 1 base and J by 5 bases, with 14 bases left in between. The CDR3 region has the DNA TGTGCCAGCAGCTTAGGATTGCCCCGGAGGGAGACCCAGTACTTC. This codes for CASSLGLPRRETQYF.

The chain combines TRBV6-5 with TRBJ1-5, with D possibly TRBD1 on 5 matching bases. The CDR3 contains 15 residues. Germline V gene sequence: CDR1 MNHEY, CDR2 SVGAGI. V dropped 5 bases and J dropped 1 base, with 12 bases sitting between them. CDR3 region: CASSQTVRSNQPQHF. For the CDR3, the DNA is TGTGCCAGCAGTCAGACAGTACGGAGCAATCAGCCCCAGCATTTT.

In this sample, this clone turned up once. CDR3 amino acids: CASSLTGGSNQPQHF. The CDR3 DNA reads TGCGCCAGCAGCTTGACAGGGGGTAGCAATCAGCCCCAGCATTTT. The V gene is TRBV5-1, the J gene TRBJ1-5; TRBD1 aligns across 8 bases. The germline V gene has CDR1 SGHRS and CDR2 YFSETQ. The J segment lost 0 bases and the V segment lost 1 base, leaving 0 bases of the junction unmatched. This CDR3 has 15 amino acids.

J is TRBJ2-3 and V is TRBV6-5; 9 bases map to TRBD2. The CDR3 is 15 amino acids. Germline lookup yields CDR1 MNHEY and CDR2 SVGAGI. V shed 7 bases and J 2 bases; nucleotides not matched to a gene: 7. Here the CDR3 DNA reads TGTGCCAGCAAACCCGGGACTAGCAACACAGATACGCAGTATTTT. This translates into CASKPGTSNTDTQYF.

The chain joins TRBV5-1 to TRBJ1-1; D gene ambiguous. The V end lost 4 bases, the J end lost 2 bases, and 15 bases lay between the germline ends. CDR3 length equals 15 residues. The germline CDR1 and CDR2 sequences are SGHRS and YFSETQ. CDR3 loop: CASSDLGGYNTEAFF. CDR3 coding DNA: TGCGCCAGCAGCGACCTTGGAGGGTACAACACTGAAGCTTTCTTT.

The V call is TRBV7-2, the J call TRBJ2-1; tentatively, D is TRBD2 (5 bases). CDR3 length: 15 residues. Trimming removed 2 bases at V and 4 bases at J, with 12 bases between. Germline lookup yields CDR1 SGHTA and CDR2 FQGNSA. CDR3 protein: CASSLQLSGYNEQFF. The CDR3, as DNA: TGTGCCAGCAGCTTACAGCTTTCGGGGTACAATGAGCAGTTCTTC. Full variable domain (rest looked up from reference TRBV7-2 and TRBJ2-1): GAGVSQSPSNKVTEKGKDVELRCDPISGHTALYWYRQSLGQGLEFLIYFQGNSAPDKSGLPSDRFSAERTGGSVSTLTIQRTQQEDSAVYLCASSLQLSGYNEQFFGPGTRLTVL.

This clone has a single count. The J gene is TRBJ1-1, the V gene TRBV19; D call uncertain. Trimming left V 4 bases short and J 2 bases short, with 8 bases between. Germline V CDR1 and CDR2: LNHDA, SQIVND (reference sequence). The CDR3 has 13 residues. CDR3 in amino acids: CASSTNSNTEAFF. As DNA, the CDR3 is TGTGCCAGTAGTACGAACAGTAACACTGAAGCTTTCTTT.

The J gene is TRBJ2-2, the V gene TRBV27; weak D call: TRBD1 (7 bases). The CDR3 spans 15 residues. Trimming cost V 6 bases and J 6 bases, with 17 bases left between them. Germline V lookup: CDR1 MNHEY, CDR2 SMNVEV (reference sequence). CDR3 loop: CASRQRRGLSGELFF. The CDR3 region has the DNA TGTGCCAGCAGGCAGCGGAGGGGGCTATCCGGGGAGCTGTTTTTT.

This chain links TRBV7-2 with TRBJ2-2, with TRBD1 as a possible D gene (8 bases). The V gene's germline CDR1 is SGHTA and CDR2 FQGNSA. V lost 1 base and J 3 bases, leaving 15 bases between the germline ends. This CDR3 is built from 17 residues. The CDR3 bases are TGTGCCAGCAGCTTAGTAAGGACAGGGAGGGACACCGGGGAGCTGTTTTTT. Translated: CASSLVRTGRDTGELFF.